The TCR beta chain described here comes from a study of molecular identifiers for immune sequencing clone quantification. Study-level results: Spiked Jurkat TCR RNA equal to one cell could reportedly be picked out among 1 million or so naive cells. Whereas clones above 20 RNA copies held under 1% of naive-cell molecules, they held over 98% of effector molecules.

This clonotype turned up a few times. Antigen unknown. The CDR3 is 15 amino acids. Germline V gives CDR1 SGHAT, CDR2 FQNNGV. Trimming took off 4 bases at V and 11 bases at J, with 23 bases between the two ends. Generation of bulk TCR libraries relied on previously described methods and listed TCR primers. TCRdb re-analysed the PCR reads in MiXCR, keeping a single row per CDR3 protein. Of about 640,000 distinct CDR3 sequences listed, less than 20% are singletons. The specimen was naive CD8+ T cells from blood, with Jurkat cell RNA spiked in. Specified subset: FACS-sorted CD8+CD4-CCR7+CD45RA+ naive T cells. The source is a human donor in good health. Some libraries in this study had Jurkat cell RNA spiked in. The chain uses TRBV11-2 and TRBJ1-1; D possibly corresponds to TRBD1 (5 bases). This CDR3 is CASSSGARGPFGAFF. The DNA of the CDR3 is TGTGCCAGCAGCTCCGGTGCGCGGGGCCCTTTTGGGGCTTTCTTT.